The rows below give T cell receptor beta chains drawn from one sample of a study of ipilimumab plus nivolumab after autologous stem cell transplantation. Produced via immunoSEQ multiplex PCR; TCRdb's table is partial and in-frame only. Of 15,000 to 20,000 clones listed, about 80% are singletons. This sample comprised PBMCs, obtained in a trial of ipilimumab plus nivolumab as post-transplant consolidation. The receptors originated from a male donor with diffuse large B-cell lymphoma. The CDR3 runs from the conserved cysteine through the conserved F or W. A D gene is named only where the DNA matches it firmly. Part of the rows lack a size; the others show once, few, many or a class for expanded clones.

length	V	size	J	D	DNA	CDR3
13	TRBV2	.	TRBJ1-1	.	TGTGCCAGCGGGGCTGGAGGCTGGACTGAAGCTTTCTTT	CASGAGGWTEAFF
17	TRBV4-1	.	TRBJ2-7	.	TGCGCCAGCAGCCAAGAAATCGGGTCGTTAAGCTCCTACGAGCAGTACTTC	CASSQEIGSLSSYEQYF
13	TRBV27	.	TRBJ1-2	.	TGTGCCAGCAGTTTATCGATACATAGCGGCTACACCTTC	CASSLSIHSGYTF
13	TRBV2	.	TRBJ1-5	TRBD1	TGTGCCAGCAGTGGACAGGGGGATCAGCCCCAGCATTTT	CASSGQGDQPQHF
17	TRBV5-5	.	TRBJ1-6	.	TGTGCCAGCAGCTTGTCCCCCTTGAGCTCCTATAATTCACCCCTCCACTTT	CASSLSPLSSYNSPLHF
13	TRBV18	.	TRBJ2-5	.	TGTGCCAGCTCACGGCTCGGCCAAGAGACCCAGTACTTC	CASSRLGQETQYF
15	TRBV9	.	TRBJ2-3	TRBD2	TGTGCCAGCACCCTGACTAGCGGGGCCACAGATACGCAGTATTTT	CASTLTSGATDTQYF
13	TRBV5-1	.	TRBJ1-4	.	TGCGCCAGCAGCTGGCAGATTAATGAAAAACTGTTTTTT	CASSWQINEKLFF
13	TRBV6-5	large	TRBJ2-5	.	TGTGCCAGCAGTTACAGCGTTCAAGAGACCCAGTACTTC	CASSYSVQETQYF
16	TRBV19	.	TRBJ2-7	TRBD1	TGTGCCAGTAGTACCCGAACCGGGACAGCTTCCTACGAGCAGTACTTC	CASSTRTGTASYEQYF
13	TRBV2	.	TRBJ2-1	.	TGTGCCAGCACCGGGCAGGTGTACAATGAGCAGTTCTTC	CASTGQVYNEQFF
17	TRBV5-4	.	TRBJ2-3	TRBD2	TGTGCCAGCAGCCCCAAACTAGCGGGGCTTAGCACAGATACGCAGTATTTT	CASSPKLAGLSTDTQYF
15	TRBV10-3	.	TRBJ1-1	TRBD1	TGTGCCATCAGCGACCCCGACAGGGCGGACACTGAAGCTTTCTTT	CAISDPDRADTEAFF
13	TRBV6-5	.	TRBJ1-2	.	TGTGCCAGCAGTTACGACACATACTATGGCTACACCTTC	CASSYDTYYGYTF
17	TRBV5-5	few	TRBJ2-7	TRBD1	TGTGCCAGCAGCCAAGACGGGTTCGGGGACAGTTATGAGGAGCAGTACTTC	CASSQDGFGDSYEEQYF
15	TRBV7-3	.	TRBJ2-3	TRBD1	TGTGCCAGCAGCTTATCAGGGGGTGGTGCAGATACGCAGTATTTT	CASSLSGGGADTQYF
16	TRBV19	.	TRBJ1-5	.	TGTGCCAGTAGCAGTACCTCGGTAGGATACAATCAGCCCCAGCATTTT	CASSSTSVGYNQPQHF
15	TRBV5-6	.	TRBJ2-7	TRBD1	TGTGCCAGCAGCGAAGGGACAGGGAGCTCCTACGAGCAGTACTTC	CASSEGTGSSYEQYF
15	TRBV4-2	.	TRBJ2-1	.	TGTGCCAGCAGCCAAGCCCTGGGGGCTCACAATGAGCAGTTCTTC	CASSQALGAHNEQFF
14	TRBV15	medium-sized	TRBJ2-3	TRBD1	TGTGCCACCAGCTACGGACAGGGCACAGATACGCAGTATTTT	CATSYGQGTDTQYF
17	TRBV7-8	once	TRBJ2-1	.	TGTGCCAGCAGTTTCTCCCGCCACTTTCGCGGGGCTCGCGAGCAGTTCTTC	CASSFSRHFRGAREQFF
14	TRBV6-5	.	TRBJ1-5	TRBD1	TGTGCCAGCAGGGGACAGGGTTTGAATCAGCCCCAGCATTTT	CASRGQGLNQPQHF
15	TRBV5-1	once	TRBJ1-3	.	TGCGCCAGCAGCTTATCAGGGAACTCTGGAAACACCATATATTTT	CASSLSGNSGNTIYF
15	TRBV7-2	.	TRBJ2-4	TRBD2	TGTGCCAGCAGCCGGACTAGCGGTACCGAAAACATTCAGTACTTC	CASSRTSGTENIQYF
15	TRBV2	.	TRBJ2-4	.	TGTGCCAGCAGCCGGGACACTGGAGCCAAAAACATTCAGTACTTC	CASSRDTGAKNIQYF
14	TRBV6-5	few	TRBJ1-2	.	TGTGCCAGCAGTGACCTCCCCACCAACTATGGCTACACCTTC	CASSDLPTNYGYTF
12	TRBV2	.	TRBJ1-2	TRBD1	TGTGCCAGCTGTCGGACAGGGGTTGGCTACACCTTC	CASCRTGVGYTF
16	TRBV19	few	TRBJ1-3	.	TGTGCCAGTAGTATTATCCGCAGGAGCTCTGGAAACACCATATATTTT	CASSIIRRSSGNTIYF
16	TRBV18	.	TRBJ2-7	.	TGTGCCAGCTCAGCTGGAGTGGACCGCGATTCCTACGAGCAGTACTTC	CASSAGVDRDSYEQYF
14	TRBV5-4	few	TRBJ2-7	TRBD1	TGTGCCAGCAGCCTCCGGGACAGGGAGAAGGAGCAGTACTTC	CASSLRDREKEQYF
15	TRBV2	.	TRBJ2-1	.	TGTGCCAGCACGGGCTCTCCCTTATCCTACAATGAGCAGTTCTTC	CASTGSPLSYNEQFF
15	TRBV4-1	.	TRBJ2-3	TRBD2	TGCGCCAGCAGCCGCACCGGGACTAGCGGGGATACGCAGTATTTT	CASSRTGTSGDTQYF
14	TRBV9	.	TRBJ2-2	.	TGTGCCACCTCCCCCGGGGTGGGGACCGGGGAGCTGTTTTTT	CATSPGVGTGELFF
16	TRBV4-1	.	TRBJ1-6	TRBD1	TGCGCCAGCAGCCAAAGGGGGCCTTCCTATAATTCACCCCTCCACTTT	CASSQRGPSYNSPLHF
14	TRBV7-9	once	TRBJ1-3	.	TGTGCCAGCAGCTACAGGGCCTCTGGAAACACCATATATTTT	CASSYRASGNTIYF
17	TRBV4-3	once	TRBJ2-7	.	TGCGCCAGCAGCCAAGATTACCTGCACCAACCCACCTACGAGCAGTACTTC	CASSQDYLHQPTYEQYF
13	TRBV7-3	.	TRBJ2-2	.	TGTGCCAGCAGCTTAGTAGCCACCGGGGAGCTGTTTTTT	CASSLVATGELFF
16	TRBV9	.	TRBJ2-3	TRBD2	TGTGCCAGCAGCGTATTACTAGCGGGGGGGACAGATACGCAGTATTTT	CASSVLLAGGTDTQYF
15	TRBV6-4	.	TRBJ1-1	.	TGTGCCAGCAGTGAGCCCTGGGGGCTACGGGCTGAAGCTTTCTTT	CASSEPWGLRAEAFF
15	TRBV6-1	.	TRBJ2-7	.	TGTGCCAGCAGTGAGACAGGAACCTCCCTTAGGGAGCAGTACTTC	CASSETGTSLREQYF
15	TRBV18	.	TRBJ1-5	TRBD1	TGTGCCAGCTCCATCGACAGGGCTAGCAATCAGCCCCAGCATTTT	CASSIDRASNQPQHF
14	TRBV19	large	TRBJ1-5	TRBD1	TGTGCCAGTAGTGAAACAGGGGGCAATCAGCCCCAGCATTTT	CASSETGGNQPQHF
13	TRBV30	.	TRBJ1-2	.	TGTGCCTGGAGTGTACAAGGCCCCTATGGCTACACCTTC	CAWSVQGPYGYTF
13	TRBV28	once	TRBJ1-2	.	TGTGCCAGCCGGGAGAAGGGGTCCTATGGCTACACCTTC	CASREKGSYGYTF
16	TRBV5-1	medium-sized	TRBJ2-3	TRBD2	TGCGCCAGCAGCTTAGGACTAGCGGGGACCACAGATACGCAGTATTTT	CASSLGLAGTTDTQYF
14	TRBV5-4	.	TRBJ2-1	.	TGTGCCAGCAGCCTCGACCTAGCGAACAATGAGCAGTTCTTC	CASSLDLANNEQFF
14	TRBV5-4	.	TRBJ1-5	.	TGTGCCAGCGGCCGCTCAGGGAGCAATCAGCCCCAGCATTTT	CASGRSGSNQPQHF
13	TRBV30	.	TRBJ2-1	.	TGTGCCTGGAACCCGGTCTCCTACAATGAGCAGTTCTTC	CAWNPVSYNEQFF
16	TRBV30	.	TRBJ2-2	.	TGTGCCTGGAGTGGGAAAGGGAGAGTAAGGGCCGGGGAGCTGTTTTTT	CAWSGKGRVRAGELFF
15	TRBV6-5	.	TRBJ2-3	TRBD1	TGTGCCAGCAGTTACTCGGACAGGGGGACAGATACGCAGTATTTT	CASSYSDRGTDTQYF
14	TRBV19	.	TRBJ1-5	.	TGTGCCAGTAGTCGCGCGGCCCTCTTAGAGCCCCAGCATTTT	CASSRAALLEPQHF
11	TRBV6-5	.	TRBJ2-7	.	TGTGCCAGCAGCTTGGGCAACGAGCAGTACTTC	CASSLGNEQYF
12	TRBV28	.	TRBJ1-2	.	TGTGCCAGCGCTACAGGACCCTATGGCTACACCTTC	CASATGPYGYTF
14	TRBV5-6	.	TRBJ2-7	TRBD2	TGTGCCAGCAGCCGAGGGAGGGCATACTACGAGCAGTACTTC	CASSRGRAYYEQYF